These 8 T cell receptor beta chains were sequenced from one sample in a study of blood T cells in healthy people across ages. Then a second PCR, running about 6 to 12 cycles, was carried out with a sample-barcoded 5' primer and a J-beta primer mix. Using its own MiXCR run on the 5' RACE reads, TCRdb lists one record per CDR3 protein. The repertoire consists of 650,000 to 1,000,000 distinct CDR3 sequences, with under 40% occurring once and the leading ten covering 10% to 15%. Sequencing was carried out using blood. Receptors were obtained from a man in his late teens or twenties in good health.

V and J are TRBV21-1 and TRBJ2-7; no check of the table's D call, TRBD2, against the DNA was made. TRBV21-1 represents a pseudogene. The CDR3 spans 12 residues. The CDR3: CASVRGGIEQYF. The CDR3 region has the DNA TGTGCCAGCGTGCGGGGGGGGATCGAGCAGTACTTC.

The rearrangement uses TRBV12-3 or TRBV12-4 and TRBJ1-4, with TRBD1 matching over 11 bases. CDR3 length: 15 amino acids. J gave up 8 bases and V 2 bases, and 4 bases lay outside the gene matches. The DNA of the CDR3 is TGTGCCAGCAGTTTAAGGGGGACAGGGGGAGAAAAACTGTTTTTT. As protein: CASSLRGTGGEKLFF.

The chain combines TRBV5-6 with TRBJ2-2; D is possibly TRBD1 (6 bases). Trimming removed 5 bases from V and 0 bases from J, with 17 bases in between. CDR3 length equals 17 residues. Per germline, CDR1 SGHDT and CDR2 YYEEEE. The CDR3 DNA reads TGTGCCAGCAGACAGCTTGGTAGGGGGTCGAACACCGGGGAGCTGTTTTTT. Its translation is CASRQLGRGSNTGELFF.

In regard to this clonotype: An end of the junction does not agree with germline; a read error may underlie this. J is TRBJ2-3 and V is TRBV7-3; tentatively, D is TRBD2 (7 bases). The germline gives CDR1 SGHTA, CDR2 FQGTGA. This CDR3 spans 15 amino acids. CDR3 in DNA: TGTGCCAGCAGTCTAGGGGAGGGATGGACAGATACGCAGTGTTTT. It specifies CASSLGEGWTDTQCF.

The chain uses TRBV20-1 and TRBJ2-6, with unresolved D. Trimming took off 3 bases at V and 0 bases at J, with 9 bases between the two ends. This CDR3 has 15 amino acids. The germline CDR1 and CDR2 sequences are DFQATT and SNEGSKA (reference sequence). CDR3 in DNA: TGCAGTGCTAGTCCTAAAGGCTCTGGGGCCAACGTCCTGACTTTC. Translating it yields CSASPKGSGANVLTF.

In this sample, this clonotype turned up a few times. This chain's CDR3 is CASSFGGASTEAFF. In nucleotides, the CDR3 is TGTGCCAGCAGCTTCGGGGGGGCTAGTACTGAAGCTTTCTTT. The chain employs TRBV12-3 or TRBV12-4 and TRBJ1-1; maybe TRBD1 (6 bases). Between the trimmed V and J ends, which lost 6 bases and 5 bases, there was a span of 16 bases. The CDR3 is 14 amino acids.

This clonotype was observed at least ten times. V and J are TRBV18 and TRBJ2-1; no reliable D call. Germline values: CDR1 KGHSH, CDR2 LQKENI. The length of the CDR3 is 14 residues. V was clipped by 1 base and J by 0 bases, with 4 bases between them. The CDR3 DNA sequence: TGTGCCAGCTCACCACAGAGCTCCTACAATGAGCAGTTCTTC. This codes for CASSPQSSYNEQFF.

This clonotype has a handful of counts. V gene TRBV2 combines with J gene TRBJ2-4; perhaps TRBD2 as D (6 bases). V shed 8 bases and J shed 4 bases, with 12 bases lying between them. Germline loops: CDR1 SNHLY, CDR2 FYNNEI. The CDR3 has 13 amino acids. CDR3 in amino acids: CASGGAGKNIQYF. DNA for the CDR3: TGTGCCAGCGGAGGGGCGGGGAAAAACATTCAGTACTTC.